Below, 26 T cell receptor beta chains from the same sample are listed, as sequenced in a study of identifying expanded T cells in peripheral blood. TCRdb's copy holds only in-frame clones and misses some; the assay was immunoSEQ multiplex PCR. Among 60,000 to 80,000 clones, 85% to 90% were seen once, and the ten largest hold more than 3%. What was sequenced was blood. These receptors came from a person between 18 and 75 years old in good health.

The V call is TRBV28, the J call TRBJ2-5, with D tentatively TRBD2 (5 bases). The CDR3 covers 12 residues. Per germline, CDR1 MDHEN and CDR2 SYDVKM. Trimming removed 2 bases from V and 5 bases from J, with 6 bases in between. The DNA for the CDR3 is TGTGCCAGCAGTTTAAGGAGGGAGACCCAGTACTTC. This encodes CASSLRRETQYF.

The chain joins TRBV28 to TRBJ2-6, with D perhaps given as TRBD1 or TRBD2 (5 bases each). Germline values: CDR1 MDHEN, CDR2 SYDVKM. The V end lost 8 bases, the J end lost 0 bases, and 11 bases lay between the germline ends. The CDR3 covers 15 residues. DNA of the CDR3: TGTGCCAGCGGGGGTCAGACCTCTGGGGCCAACGTCCTGACTTTC. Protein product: CASGGQTSGANVLTF.

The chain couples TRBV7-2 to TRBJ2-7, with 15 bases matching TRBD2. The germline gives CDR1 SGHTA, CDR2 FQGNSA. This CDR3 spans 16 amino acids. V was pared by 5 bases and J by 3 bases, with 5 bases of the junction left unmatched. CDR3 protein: CASSPQGLAGGYEQYF. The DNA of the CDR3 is TGTGCCAGCAGCCCGCAGGGACTAGCGGGGGGCTACGAGCAGTACTTC.

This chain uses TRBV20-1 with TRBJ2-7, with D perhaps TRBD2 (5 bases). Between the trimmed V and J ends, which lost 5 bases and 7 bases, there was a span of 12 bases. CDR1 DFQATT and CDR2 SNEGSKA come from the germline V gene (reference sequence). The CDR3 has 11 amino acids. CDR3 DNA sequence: TGCAGTGCTTGGGAGTTTGATGAGCAGTACTTC. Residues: CSAWEFDEQYF.

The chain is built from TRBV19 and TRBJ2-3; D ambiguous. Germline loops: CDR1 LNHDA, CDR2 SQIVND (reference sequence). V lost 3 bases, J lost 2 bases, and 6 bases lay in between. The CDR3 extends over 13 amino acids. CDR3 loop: CASSILNTDTQYF. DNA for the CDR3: TGTGCCAGTAGTATTTTGAACACAGATACGCAGTATTTT.

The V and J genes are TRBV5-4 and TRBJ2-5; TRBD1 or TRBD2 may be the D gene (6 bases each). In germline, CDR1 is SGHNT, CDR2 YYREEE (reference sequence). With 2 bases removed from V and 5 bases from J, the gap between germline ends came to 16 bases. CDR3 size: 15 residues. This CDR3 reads CASSFSPGGHETQYF. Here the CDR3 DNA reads TGTGCCAGCAGCTTCTCCCCCGGGGGCCACGAGACCCAGTACTTC.

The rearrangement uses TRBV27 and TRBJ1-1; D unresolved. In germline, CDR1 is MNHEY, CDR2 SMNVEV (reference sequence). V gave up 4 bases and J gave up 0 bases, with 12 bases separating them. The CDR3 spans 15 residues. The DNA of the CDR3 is TGTGCCAGCAGTTCGGAACAGCAAATGAACACTGAAGCTTTCTTT. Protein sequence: CASSSEQQMNTEAFF.

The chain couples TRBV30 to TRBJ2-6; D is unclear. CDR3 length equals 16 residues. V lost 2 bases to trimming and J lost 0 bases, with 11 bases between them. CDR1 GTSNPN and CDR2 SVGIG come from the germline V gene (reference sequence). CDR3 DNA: TGTGCCTGGAGTATTGGGGTCCTCTCTGGGGCCAACGTCCTGACTTTC. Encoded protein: CAWSIGVLSGANVLTF.

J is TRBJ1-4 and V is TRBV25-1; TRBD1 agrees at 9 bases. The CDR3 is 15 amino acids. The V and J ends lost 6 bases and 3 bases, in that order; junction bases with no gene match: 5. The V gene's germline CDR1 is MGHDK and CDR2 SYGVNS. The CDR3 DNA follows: TGTGCCAGCAGGAATACAGGGGGCCCTAATGAAAAACTGTTTTTT. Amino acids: CASRNTGGPNEKLFF. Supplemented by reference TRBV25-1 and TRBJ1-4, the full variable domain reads EADIYQTPRYLVIGTGKKITLECSQTMGHDKMYWYQQDPGMELHLIHYSYGVNSTEKGDLSSESTVSRIRTEHFPLTLESARPSHTSQYLCASRNTGGPNEKLFFGSGTQLSVL.

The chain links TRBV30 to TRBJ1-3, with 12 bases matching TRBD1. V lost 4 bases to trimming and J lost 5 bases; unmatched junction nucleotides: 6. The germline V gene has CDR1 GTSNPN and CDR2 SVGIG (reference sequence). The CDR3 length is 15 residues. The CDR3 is CAWTGTGGIRNTIYF. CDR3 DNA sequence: TGTGCCTGGACCGGGACAGGGGGCATTAGAAACACCATATATTTT.

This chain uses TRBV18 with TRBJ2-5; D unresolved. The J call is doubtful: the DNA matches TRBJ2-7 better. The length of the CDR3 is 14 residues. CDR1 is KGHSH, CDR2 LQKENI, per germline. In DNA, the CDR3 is TGTGCCAGCTCGCCCCTGCCGAGCTCCTACGAGCAGTACTTC. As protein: CASSPLPSSYEQYF.

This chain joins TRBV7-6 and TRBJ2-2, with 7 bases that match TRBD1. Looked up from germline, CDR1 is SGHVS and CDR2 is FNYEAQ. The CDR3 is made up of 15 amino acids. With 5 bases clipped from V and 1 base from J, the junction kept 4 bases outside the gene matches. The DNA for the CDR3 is TGTGCCAGCAGCCAGAGGACAGGGAACACCGGGGAGCTGTTTTTT. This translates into CASSQRTGNTGELFF. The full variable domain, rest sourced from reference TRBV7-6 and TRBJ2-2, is GAGVSQSPRYKVTKRGQDVALRCDPISGHVSLYWYRQALGQGPEFLTYFNYEAQQDKSGLPNDRFSAERPEGSISTLTIQRTEQRDSAMYRCASSQRTGNTGELFFGEGSRLTVL.

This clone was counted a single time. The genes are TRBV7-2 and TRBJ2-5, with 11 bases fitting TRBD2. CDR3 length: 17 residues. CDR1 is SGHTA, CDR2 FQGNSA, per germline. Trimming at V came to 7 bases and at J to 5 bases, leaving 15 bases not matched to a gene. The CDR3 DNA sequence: TGTGCCAGCACCCTGAATAGCGGGAGGGCCTTTGGTGAGACCCAGTACTTC. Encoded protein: CASTLNSGRAFGETQYF.

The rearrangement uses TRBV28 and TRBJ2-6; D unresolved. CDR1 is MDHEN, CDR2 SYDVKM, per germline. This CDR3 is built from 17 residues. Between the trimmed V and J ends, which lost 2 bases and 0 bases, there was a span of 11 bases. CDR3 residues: CASSLVTAISGANVLTF. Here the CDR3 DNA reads TGTGCCAGCAGTTTAGTGACGGCTATCTCTGGGGCCAACGTCCTGACTTTC. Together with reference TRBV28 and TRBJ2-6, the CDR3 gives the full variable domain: DVKVTQSSRYLVKRTGEKVFLECVQDMDHENMFWYRQDPGLGLRLIYFSYDVKMKEKGDIPEGYSVSREKKERFSLILESASTNQTSMYLCASSLVTAISGANVLTFGAGSRLTVL.

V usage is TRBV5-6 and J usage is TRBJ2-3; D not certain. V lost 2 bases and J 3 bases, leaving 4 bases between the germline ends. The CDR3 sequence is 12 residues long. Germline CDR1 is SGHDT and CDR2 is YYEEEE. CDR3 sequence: CASSFVTDTQYF. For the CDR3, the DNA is TGTGCCAGCAGCTTCGTTACAGATACGCAGTATTTT.

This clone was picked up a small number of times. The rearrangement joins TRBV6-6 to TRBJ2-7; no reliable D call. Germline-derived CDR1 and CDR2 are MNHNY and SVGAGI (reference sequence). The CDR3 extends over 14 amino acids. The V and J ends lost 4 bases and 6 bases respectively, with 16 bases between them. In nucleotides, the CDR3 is TGTGCCAGCAGTTCCGGCCCGGTAGTGGCCGAGCAGTACTTC. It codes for CASSSGPVVAEQYF.

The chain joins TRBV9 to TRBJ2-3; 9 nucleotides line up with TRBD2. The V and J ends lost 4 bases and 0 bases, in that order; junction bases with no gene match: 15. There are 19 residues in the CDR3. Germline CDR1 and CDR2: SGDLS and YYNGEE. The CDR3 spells CASSPVVAGGRPSTDTQYF. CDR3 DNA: TGTGCCAGCAGCCCCGTTGTGGCGGGGGGGCGCCCCAGCACAGATACGCAGTATTTT.

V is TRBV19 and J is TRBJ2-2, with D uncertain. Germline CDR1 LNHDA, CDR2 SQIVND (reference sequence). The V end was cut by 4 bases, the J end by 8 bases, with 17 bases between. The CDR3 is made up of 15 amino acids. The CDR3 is CASSNLVTKIGELFF. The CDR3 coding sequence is TGTGCCAGTAGTAATTTGGTCACTAAAATTGGGGAGCTGTTTTTT.

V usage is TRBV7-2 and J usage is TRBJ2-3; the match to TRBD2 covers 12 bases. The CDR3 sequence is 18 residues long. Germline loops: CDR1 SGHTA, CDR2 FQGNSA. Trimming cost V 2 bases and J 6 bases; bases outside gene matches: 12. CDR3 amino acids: CASSLPGLAGLGWDTQYF. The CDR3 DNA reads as TGTGCCAGCAGCTTACCCGGACTAGCGGGATTGGGGTGGGATACGCAGTATTTT.

In nucleotides, the CDR3 is TGCGCCAGCAGCTTGGAAGGCCGGGCAGCGGGCACTGAAGCTTTCTTT. This translates into CASSLEGRAAGTEAFF. The rearrangement uses TRBV5-1 and TRBJ1-1; the D is unclear. The germline CDR1 and CDR2 sequences are SGHRS and YFSETQ. V was clipped by 0 bases and J by 4 bases, with 16 bases between them. The CDR3 totals 16 residues.

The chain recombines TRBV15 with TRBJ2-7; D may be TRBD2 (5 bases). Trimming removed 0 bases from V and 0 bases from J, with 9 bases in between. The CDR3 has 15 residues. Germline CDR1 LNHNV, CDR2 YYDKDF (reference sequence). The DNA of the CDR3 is TGTGCCACCAGCAGAGAACGGGGTGGCTCCTACGAGCAGTACTTC. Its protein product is CATSRERGGSYEQYF.

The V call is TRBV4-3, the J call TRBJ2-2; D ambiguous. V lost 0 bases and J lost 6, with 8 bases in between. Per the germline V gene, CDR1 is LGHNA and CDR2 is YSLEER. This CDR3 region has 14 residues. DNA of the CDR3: TGCGCCAGCAGCCAAGATATGGCCTCCGGGGAGCTGTTTTTT. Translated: CASSQDMASGELFF.

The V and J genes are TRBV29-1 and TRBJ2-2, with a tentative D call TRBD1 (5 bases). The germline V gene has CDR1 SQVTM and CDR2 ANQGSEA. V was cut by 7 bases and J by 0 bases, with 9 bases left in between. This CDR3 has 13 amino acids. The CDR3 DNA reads TGCAGCGCCCAAGGGGCGAACACCGGGGAGCTGTTTTTT. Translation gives CSAQGANTGELFF.

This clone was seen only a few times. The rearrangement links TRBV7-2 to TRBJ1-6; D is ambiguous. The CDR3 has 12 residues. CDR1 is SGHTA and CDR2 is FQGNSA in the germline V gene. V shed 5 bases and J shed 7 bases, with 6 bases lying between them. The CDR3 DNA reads TGTGCCAGCAGCCACTCCAATTCACCCCTCCACTTT. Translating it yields CASSHSNSPLHF.

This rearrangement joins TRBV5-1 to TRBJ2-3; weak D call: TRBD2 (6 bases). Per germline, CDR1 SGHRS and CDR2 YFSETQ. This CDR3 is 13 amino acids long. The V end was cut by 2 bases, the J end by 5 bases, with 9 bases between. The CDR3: CASSFQAGDTQYF. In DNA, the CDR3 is TGCGCCAGCAGCTTCCAAGCGGGAGATACGCAGTATTTT.

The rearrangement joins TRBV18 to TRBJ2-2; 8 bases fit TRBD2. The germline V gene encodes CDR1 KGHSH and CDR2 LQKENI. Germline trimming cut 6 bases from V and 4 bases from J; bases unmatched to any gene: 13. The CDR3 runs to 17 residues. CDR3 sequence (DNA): TGTGCCAGCTCTCAGGTGGCAGGCCTAGCGGGCACCGGGGAGCTGTTTTTT. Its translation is CASSQVAGLAGTGELFF. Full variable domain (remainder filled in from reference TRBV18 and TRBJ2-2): NAGVMQNPRHLVRRRGQEARLRCSPMKGHSHVYWYRQLPEEGLKFMVYLQKENIIDESGMPKERFSAEFPKEGPSILRIQQVVRGDSAAYFCASSQVAGLAGTGELFFGEGSRLTVL.